The 32 T cell receptor beta chains in this list originate from one sample, sequenced in a study of regulatory T cells in long-lasting Graves disease. Sample time point: newly diagnosed GD, antithyroid drugs for less than 3 months. The TCR library was made from RNA extracted from PBMCs. Investigators prepared the TCR beta libraries by applying iRepertoire HTBI primers and Arm-PCR of CDR3 regions. MiXCR, applied by TCRdb to the multiplex PCR reads, yields one record per CDR3 protein. In the table there are under 800,000 distinct CDR3 sequences, under 20% of which are singletons. These data also featured in a second study, about T cells in Graves' hyperthyroidism and ophthalmopathy.

Source: peripheral blood mononuclear cells (PBMCs), taken at new diagnosis, from a patient treated with antithyroid drugs. The receptors come from a woman in her 30s with Graves disease.

This chain links TRBV6-9 with TRBJ2-1; D possibly uses TRBD1 or TRBD2 (6 bases each). Germline values: CDR1 MNHGY, CDR2 SVAAGI. The germline V and J ends were trimmed by 3 bases and 6 bases, with 15 bases remaining between them. The CDR3 is 15 residues long. The CDR3 protein is CASSYGGRGGNEQFF. The CDR3 DNA reads as TGTGCCAGCAGTTACGGGGGCCGAGGGGGCAATGAGCAGTTCTTC.

This CDR3 reads CASSPRGIPSTDTQYF. The CDR3 DNA follows: TGTGCCAGCTCACCACGCGGGATTCCTAGCACAGATACGCAGTATTTT. The chain links TRBV18 to TRBJ2-3, with D tentatively TRBD2 (6 bases). Germline CDR1 reads KGHSH; CDR2 reads LQKENI. Trimming took off 1 base at V and 0 bases at J, with 11 bases between the two ends. The CDR3 has 16 amino acids.

Ten or more counts support this clonotype. The CDR3 spells CASSTSWGSTNEKLFF. The CDR3 DNA sequence: TGTGCCAGCAGCACCTCGTGGGGTTCAACTAATGAAAAACTGTTTTTT. The chain links TRBV28 to TRBJ1-4; D is ambiguous. Trimming removed 6 bases from V and 0 bases from J, with 14 bases in between. The CDR3 runs 16 residues. In germline, CDR1 is MDHEN, CDR2 SYDVKM.

The rearrangement links TRBV6-5 to TRBJ2-6; possible D gene TRBD1, 6 bases. The CDR3 is 15 amino acids. From germline, CDR1 is MNHEY and CDR2 SVGAGI. V was cut by 0 bases and J by 4 bases, with 7 bases left in between. The CDR3 coding sequence is TGTGCCAGCAGTTACTCGACAGGAGGGGCCAACGTCCTGACTTTC. Translating it yields CASSYSTGGANVLTF.

This clonotype was counted between two and nine times. One end of the junction does not line up with germline, which may come from a read error. The chain uses TRBV6-5 and TRBJ1-3, with a possible D match to TRBD1 (6 bases). The CDR3 runs 16 residues. Germline CDR1 and CDR2: MNHEY and SVGAGI. CDR3 nucleotides: TGTGCCAGCAGCTACTTGGGGGCAAACCGGGGAAACACCATATATTTT. It is translated as CASSYLGANRGNTIYF.

The chain carries TRBV5-1 and TRBJ1-1; D unresolved. V lost 1 base and J lost 7, with 8 bases in between. In germline, CDR1 is SGHRS, CDR2 YFSETQ. The CDR3 sequence is 12 residues long. DNA for the CDR3: TGCGCCAGCAGCTTGTTAAATGGTGAAGCTTTCTTT. This codes for CASSLLNGEAFF. The full variable domain, with the rest looked up from reference TRBV5-1 and TRBJ1-1, is KAGVTQTPRYLIKTRGQQVTLSCSPISGHRSVSWYQQTPGQGLQFLFEYFSETQRNKGNFPGRFSGRQFSNSRSEMNVSTLELGDSALYLCASSLLNGEAFFGQGTRLTVV.

This clonotype has ten or more counts. The chain couples TRBV2 to TRBJ2-7; 10 nucleotides agree with TRBD2. The germline gives CDR1 SNHLY, CDR2 FYNNEI. J lost 4 bases, V lost 6 bases, and 9 bases had no gene match. This CDR3 is built from 15 residues. CDR3 DNA: TGTGCCAGCAGACAAGAAAGGACTAGCGGATACGAGCAGTACTTC. It translates to CASRQERTSGYEQYF.

This clonotype was detected many times. V gene TRBV28 combines with J gene TRBJ2-7; TRBD1 or TRBD2 may be the D gene (5 bases each). The length of the CDR3 is 15 residues. Germline CDR1 MDHEN, CDR2 SYDVKM. V lost 6 bases, J lost 6 bases, and 21 bases lay in between. In DNA, the CDR3 is TGTGCCAGCAGGGCATCGGGGACGTCGGGTATCGAGCAGTACTTC. It codes for CASRASGTSGIEQYF.

This clonotype was recorded a few times. The chain is built from TRBV7-2 and TRBJ2-2, with D perhaps matching TRBD1 (5 bases). The CDR3 runs 15 residues. Germline loops: CDR1 SGHTA, CDR2 FQGNSA. V was shortened by 6 bases and J by 5 bases, with 16 bases between the two germline ends. CDR3 sequence reads: CASRAKGIRTGELFF. Here the CDR3 DNA reads TGTGCCAGCAGGGCGAAGGGGATTCGGACCGGGGAGCTGTTTTTT.

This clonotype was seen ten or more times. The chain carries TRBV6-1 and TRBJ2-3, with 8 bases that match TRBD2. This CDR3 spans 15 amino acids. In germline, CDR1 is MNHNS, CDR2 SASEGT. The V gene end was trimmed by 8 bases and the J gene end by 1 base; junction bases not matched to a gene: 8. This CDR3 is CASARAGDGTDTQYF. CDR3 in DNA: TGTGCCAGCGCGCGAGCGGGAGACGGCACAGATACGCAGTATTTT.

This clonotype was counted ten times or more. The V call is TRBV2, the J call TRBJ2-3; a possible D gene is TRBD2 (5 bases). The assigned J gene may be wrong: the sequence end matches TRBJ2-1 better. Germline loops: CDR1 SNHLY, CDR2 FYNNEI. The CDR3 is 12 residues long. The CDR3 DNA is TGTGCCAGCATTCAGGAGGCGGGTGAGCAGTTCTTC. Protein sequence: CASIQEAGEQFF.

This chain uses TRBV27 with TRBJ2-1; possibly TRBD2 for D (5 bases). Germline loops: CDR1 MNHEY, CDR2 SMNVEV (reference sequence). V lost 4 bases and J 2 bases, leaving 12 bases between the germline ends. This CDR3 spans 15 amino acids. DNA for the CDR3: TGTGCCAGCAGTTCCCGAGGGAGCCCCTACAATGAGCAGTTCTTC. This sequence encodes CASSSRGSPYNEQFF.

This clonotype was seen only a few times. This rearrangement joins TRBV7-9 to TRBJ2-7; the D gene is possibly TRBD2 (6 bases). Trimming took off 2 bases at V and 0 bases at J, with 11 bases between the two ends. Germline CDR1 reads SEHNR; CDR2 reads FQNEAQ (reference sequence). This CDR3 is 15 amino acids long. The CDR3 DNA reads TGTGCCAGCAGCTTATCGGGAGCCACCTCCTACGAGCAGTACTTC. It encodes CASSLSGATSYEQYF.

The rearrangement uses TRBV6-5 and TRBJ1-5; no reliable D call. Per germline, CDR1 MNHEY and CDR2 SVGAGI. V was clipped by 2 bases and J by 7 bases, with 9 bases between them. The CDR3 has 13 residues. The CDR3 here is CASSYGLGQPQHF. The CDR3 DNA sequence: TGTGCCAGCAGTTACGGCTTAGGCCAGCCCCAGCATTTT.

Many counts were recorded for this clonotype. The CDR3 reads CASSLGRTHSGGYTF. CDR3 DNA: TGTGCCAGCAGTTTAGGCCGAACGCATTCGGGGGGCTACACCTTC. This chain links TRBV12-3 or TRBV12-4 with TRBJ1-2; D remains unclear. CDR3 length: 15 residues. Trimming removed 1 base from V and 8 bases from J, with 17 bases in between.

This clonotype was observed at least ten times. V is TRBV29-1 and J is TRBJ1-1; D unclear. Trimming stripped 3 bases from V and 6 bases from J, with 14 bases between. In germline, CDR1 is SQVTM, CDR2 ANQGSEA. The CDR3 consists of 13 residues. Here the CDR3 DNA reads TGCAGCGTTGATATTTACATAGCCTCTGAAGCTTTCTTT. Encoded protein: CSVDIYIASEAFF. Variable domain in full (rest from reference TRBV29-1 and TRBJ1-1): SAVISQKPSRDICQRGTSLTIQCQVDSQVTMMFWYRQQPGQSLTLIATANQGSEATYESGFVIDKFPISRPNLTFSTLTVSNMSPEDSSIYLCSVDIYIASEAFFGQGTRLTVV.

This clonotype was observed many times. The CDR3 coding sequence is TGTGCCACCAGTGACCCCGGACAGGACGGGGGAAAACTGTTTTTT. Amino acids: CATSDPGQDGGKLFF. V gene TRBV24-1 combines with J gene TRBJ1-4; TRBD1 aligns across 7 bases. J lost 10 bases, V lost 4 bases, and 11 bases had no gene match. CDR1 is KGHDR and CDR2 is SFDVKD in the germline V gene. The CDR3 spans 15 residues.

The chain combines TRBV5-1 with TRBJ2-1; 14 bases are a match to TRBD2. Germline lookup yields CDR1 SGHRS and CDR2 YFSETQ. The length of the CDR3 is 17 residues. The V gene end was trimmed by 4 bases and the J gene end by 4 bases; junction bases not matched to a gene: 7. CDR3 DNA sequence: TGCGCCAGCAGCCCTGGGACTAGCGGGAGACGGTACAATGAGCAGTTCTTC. Protein sequence: CASSPGTSGRRYNEQFF. Supplemented by reference TRBV5-1 and TRBJ2-1, the full variable domain reads KAGVTQTPRYLIKTRGQQVTLSCSPISGHRSVSWYQQTPGQGLQFLFEYFSETQRNKGNFPGRFSGRQFSNSRSEMNVSTLELGDSALYLCASSPGTSGRRYNEQFFGPGTRLTVL.

This clonotype was recorded a few times. The genes are TRBV7-9 and TRBJ1-2; no definite D call. Germline V lookup: CDR1 SEHNR, CDR2 FQNEAQ (reference sequence). The CDR3 is 15 residues long. V lost 0 bases, J lost 7 bases, and 15 bases lay in between. The CDR3, as DNA: TGTGCCAGCAGCTTAGCACGGTCGGACCTGGGTGGCTACACCTTC. Its protein product is CASSLARSDLGGYTF.

This clonotype was detected only a few times. The rearrangement links TRBV5-6 to TRBJ2-5, with a tentative D call TRBD2 (6 bases). Trimming cost V 2 bases and J 2 bases, with 16 bases left between them. This CDR3 region has 16 residues. Germline CDR1 reads SGHDT; CDR2 reads YYEEEE. This chain's CDR3 is CASSLPAGGAQETQYF. CDR3 DNA: TGTGCCAGCAGCTTACCCGCCGGAGGGGCGCAAGAGACCCAGTACTTC.

This clonotype has only a few counts. This chain uses TRBV13 with TRBJ1-5; 8 bases are a match to TRBD1. Germline-derived CDR1 and CDR2 are PRHDT and FYEKMQ (reference sequence). With V trimmed by 5 bases and J by 15 bases, 18 bases remained unmatched. This CDR3 has 15 residues. CDR3 loop: CASSRSFEDRAARHF. The CDR3 DNA follows: TGTGCCAGCAGCCGATCCTTTGAGGACAGGGCCGCCCGGCATTTT.

At least ten counts were recorded for this clonotype. The CDR3 DNA is TGTGCCTGGAGCCAGGGACGGACGAATGAAAAACTGTTTTTT. It yields the protein CAWSQGRTNEKLFF. The rearrangement links TRBV30 to TRBJ1-4; a weak D match, TRBD1 (5 bases). CDR3 length: 14 residues. V was shortened by 3 bases and J by 5 bases, with 13 bases between the two germline ends. Germline values: CDR1 GTSNPN, CDR2 SVGIG (reference sequence).

This clonotype was found many times. V and J are TRBV28 and TRBJ1-1, with D possibly matching TRBD1 (6 bases). V shed 4 bases and J shed 3 bases, with 18 bases lying between them. The germline V gene has CDR1 MDHEN and CDR2 SYDVKM. The CDR3 sequence is 16 residues long. The CDR3 DNA follows: TGTGCCAGCAGTTCAGGGGCGGCTTCGGGTGACACTGAAGCTTTCTTT. Encoded protein: CASSSGAASGDTEAFF.

This clonotype was detected many times. This chain joins TRBV20-1 and TRBJ2-7; TRBD2 agrees at 10 bases. V dropped 6 bases and J dropped 2; count of bases not matched to a gene: 10. CDR1 is DFQATT and CDR2 is SNEGSKA in the germline V gene (reference sequence). CDR3 length equals 15 residues. The CDR3 is CSAQMASGSTYEQYF. DNA of the CDR3: TGCAGTGCCCAGATGGCTAGCGGGAGCACCTACGAGCAGTACTTC.

This clonotype has ten or more counts. This rearrangement joins TRBV6-1 to TRBJ1-4; D unclear. With 7 bases removed from V and 3 bases from J, the gap between germline ends came to 9 bases. Germline V gene sequence: CDR1 MNHNS, CDR2 SASEGT. This CDR3 contains 13 residues. CDR3 sequence (DNA): TGTGCCAGCACTGGCAGTCCTAATGAAAAACTGTTTTTT. Translation gives CASTGSPNEKLFF.

This clonotype was seen many times. The chain couples TRBV29-1 to TRBJ2-7; D might be TRBD1 (5 bases). V lost 1 base and J lost 2, with 12 bases in between. Germline values: CDR1 SQVTM, CDR2 ANQGSEA. This CDR3 spans 14 amino acids. DNA of the CDR3: TGCAGCGTTGAAGTGCGGACAAACACCTACGAGCAGTACTTC. The encoded protein is CSVEVRTNTYEQYF.

This clonotype appeared a few times. This chain uses TRBV2 with TRBJ2-7; D possibly corresponds to TRBD1 (6 bases). CDR3 length: 12 amino acids. The V gene's germline CDR1 is SNHLY and CDR2 FYNNEI. The ends were cut back, 5 bases at V and 5 bases at J, with 10 bases in the middle. The CDR3 reads CASSTGFNEQYF. CDR3 DNA sequence: TGTGCCAGCAGTACAGGGTTCAACGAGCAGTACTTC.

This clonotype has ten or more counts. The chain carries TRBV28 and TRBJ2-2; 7 positions match TRBD2. The CDR3 has 16 residues. The junction had 9 bases not matched to a gene; V was cut back by 7 bases and J by 1 base. Per the germline V gene, CDR1 is MDHEN and CDR2 is SYDVKM. CDR3 protein: CASTYISGLNTGELFF. The CDR3 bases are TGTGCCAGCACTTACATTAGCGGGTTGAACACCGGGGAGCTGTTTTTT. Complete variable domain (other parts from reference TRBV28 and TRBJ2-2): DVKVTQSSRYLVKRTGEKVFLECVQDMDHENMFWYRQDPGLGLRLIYFSYDVKMKEKGDIPEGYSVSREKKERFSLILESASTNQTSMYLCASTYISGLNTGELFFGEGSRLTVL.

There are many counts of this clonotype. The CDR3 region has the DNA TGCAGTGCCTACCGACTAGCGGGAGTCGACGAGCAGTACTTC. It yields the protein CSAYRLAGVDEQYF. The V gene is TRBV20-1, the J gene TRBJ2-7; 12 nucleotides line up with TRBD2. V shed 6 bases and J 5 bases; nucleotides not matched to a gene: 8. From germline, CDR1 is DFQATT and CDR2 SNEGSKA (reference sequence). The CDR3 runs to 14 residues.

This clonotype has just a few counts. V usage is TRBV24-1 and J usage is TRBJ2-7; TRBD1 is a possible D gene (6 bases). With 7 bases removed from V and 1 base from J, the gap between germline ends came to 10 bases. CDR1 and CDR2 from the germline V gene are KGHDR and SFDVKD. The CDR3 is made up of 13 amino acids. Here the CDR3 reads CATRGDISYEQYF. The CDR3 DNA follows: TGTGCCACCAGGGGGGACATTTCCTACGAGCAGTACTTC.

This clonotype was found a few times. The CDR3 sequence is CAWRKPEGTGEQYF. The DNA of the CDR3 is TGTGCCTGGAGAAAACCGGAGGGGACAGGAGAGCAGTACTTC. The J gene is TRBJ2-7, the V gene TRBV30; 8 bases agree with TRBD1. The CDR3 contains 14 residues. With V trimmed by 3 bases and J by 7 bases, 11 bases remained unmatched. Germline assignment: CDR1 GTSNPN and CDR2 SVGIG (reference sequence).

This clonotype was picked up a small number of times. The chain is built from TRBV12-3 or TRBV12-4 and TRBJ2-2, with TRBD2 identical over 12 bases. V shed 4 bases and J 8 bases; nucleotides not matched to a gene: 8. The CDR3 loop spans 16 amino acids. The CDR3, as DNA: TGTGCCAGCAGTTCAAGACTAGCGGGAGATTCGGGGGAGCTGTTTTTT. This translates into CASSSRLAGDSGELFF.